What follows is one T cell receptor (beta chain) and its context. The data were obtained in a study of OX40 agonist ivuxolimab in advanced cancers. The repertoire was sequenced with immunoSEQ multiplex PCR; TCRdb's copy has only in-frame clones and lacks some. The sample has about 81,000 clones, roughly 80% seen once; the top ten hold approximately 6.3%. This CDR3 is 17 amino acids long. Trimming shortened V by 6 bases and J by 1 base, and 16 bases separated the two germline ends. Germline CDR1 SNHLY, CDR2 FYNNEI. The sample was CD4+ or CD8+ T cells sorted from blood, taken in a trial of the OX40 agonist ivuxolimab. The V gene is TRBV2, the J gene TRBJ2-6; weak D call: TRBD1 (5 bases). This clonotype originated in an adult with an advanced solid tumor such as melanoma, head and neck, liver or kidney cancer. CDR3 sequence (DNA): TGTGCCAGCAGGGGTCAGGGTTTATTTTCTGGGGCCAACGTCCTGACTTTC. This encodes CASRGQGLFSGANVLTF.